This is a list of T cell receptor beta chains from one sample in a study of cytomegalovirus exposure and HLA in healthy donors. Sequencing was performed with immunoSEQ multiplex PCR; in TCRdb, only in-frame clones are kept and a portion is missing. This table holds under 200,000 clones, 75% to 80% found once. The sequenced sample consisted of PBMCs. These receptors were taken from a man in his forties or fifties in good health and CMV-seropositive. CDR3s include the opening cysteine and the closing phenylalanine or tryptophan. D genes are given only for firm matches. The size of a clone is reported for some rows only, either as once, few or many, or as a class for expanded clones.

TRBV13	TRBJ2-7	-	TRBD2	TGTGCCAGCAGCTCCCTAGCGGGGGGGCCCTACGAGCAGTACTTC	CASSSLAGGPYEQYF
TRBV7-2	TRBJ2-1	few	TRBD2	TGTGCCAGCAGCTCGGGACTAGCGAGGAGGAATGAGCAGTTCTTC	CASSSGLARRNEQFF
TRBV5-4	TRBJ2-2	-	TRBD2	TGTGCCAGCAGCCCCGGGACTAGCGGGGGGGCGAGGACCGGGGAGCTGTTTTTT	CASSPGTSGGARTGELFF
TRBV5-1	TRBJ2-3	once	TRBD1	TGCGCCAGCAGCCCGTCCGGGCAGGGGGCTGGAGATACGCAGTATTTT	CASSPSGQGAGDTQYF
TRBV6-1	TRBJ1-5	-	-	TGTGCCAGCACTACTCAGGGTGGCAATCAGCCCCAGCATTTT	CASTTQGGNQPQHF
TRBV28	TRBJ1-4	once	TRBD1	TGTGCCAGCAGTTGGGACAGGGAGGCTGAAAAACTGTTTTTT	CASSWDREAEKLFF
TRBV6-1	TRBJ1-2	few	TRBD1	TGTGCCAGCTCCGCCCAGGGGGCCGTCAGCTATGGCTACACCTTC	CASSAQGAVSYGYTF
TRBV5-1	TRBJ2-5	once	TRBD2	TGCGCCAGCAGCTTGTTACTAGCGGGGGGGGAGACCCAGTACTTC	CASSLLLAGGETQYF
TRBV5-1	TRBJ1-3	-	-	TGCGCCAGCAGCTTGGCTGGAGACTCTGGAAACACCATATATTTT	CASSLAGDSGNTIYF
TRBV6-1	TRBJ1-5	-	-	TGTGCCAGCAGTGATACAGGCTCCCATCAGCCCCAGCATTTT	CASSDTGSHQPQHF
TRBV5-6	TRBJ2-1	once	TRBD2	TGTGCCAGCAGCTCCCCCTCTGGCGGGGGGCCTGAGCAGTTCTTC	CASSSPSGGGPEQFF
TRBV4-1	TRBJ1-4	-	-	TGCGCCAGCAGCCAAGAAAGGGGGGGTACTAATGAAAAACTGTTTTTT	CASSQERGGTNEKLFF
TRBV5-1	TRBJ2-1	once	TRBD1	TGCGCCAGCAGCTTGGGGGACAGGGTCACCAGCTCCTACAATGAGCAGTTCTTC	CASSLGDRVTSSYNEQFF
TRBV29-1	TRBJ2-2	-	TRBD1	TGCAGCGCCAGGGACAGCTTGAACACCGGGGAGCTGTTTTTT	CSARDSLNTGELFF
TRBV28	TRBJ2-3	-	-	TGTGCCAGCAGTTCAGGGGGGAGAGCAGATACGCAGTATTTT	CASSSGGRADTQYF
TRBV9	TRBJ2-2	few	TRBD2	TGTGCCAGCAGCCCCACACTAGCGGGGGTGAATACCGGGGAGCTGTTTTTT	CASSPTLAGVNTGELFF
TRBV6-6	TRBJ2-3	-	-	TGTGCCAGCAGTTACTCGATACAATACACAGATACGCAGTATTTT	CASSYSIQYTDTQYF
TRBV5-1	TRBJ1-1	-	-	TGCGCCAGCAGCCTGAGCGGGGGGTCGGACACTGAAGCTTTCTTT	CASSLSGGSDTEAFF
TRBV5-4	TRBJ2-1	-	TRBD2	TGTGCCAGCAGCTTGGCCCTAGCGGGGGGTGGTGAGCAGTTCTTC	CASSLALAGGGEQFF
TRBV9	TRBJ1-1	-	-	TGTGCCAGCAGCGCCTCGAGGGTATCTGAAGCTTTCTTT	CASSASRVSEAFF
TRBV5-6	TRBJ1-1	many	-	TGTGCCAGCAGCTTACGGACAGCGAACACTGAAGCTTTCTTT	CASSLRTANTEAFF
TRBV4-2	TRBJ1-6	-	-	TGTGCCAGCAGCCAAGCCTGGGGACAACCGAGCTCCTATAATTCACCCCTCCACTTT	CASSQAWGQPSSYNSPLHF
TRBV6-1	TRBJ2-5	-	TRBD2	TGTGCCAGCAGGGTAACTAGCGGGGGGGGAGAGACCCAGTACTTC	CASRVTSGGGETQYF
TRBV4-2	TRBJ2-3	-	-	TGTGCCAGCAGCCAACGTCAGGTAGAAGTCGGGGTAGTTCCAGATACGCAGTATTTT	CASSQRQVEVGVVPDTQYF
TRBV27	TRBJ1-2	-	-	TGTGCCACCCACCGGGGGAACTATGGCTACACCTTC	CATHRGNYGYTF
TRBV4-2	TRBJ1-1	-	-	TGTGCCAGCAGCCAACCTATGAACACTGAAGCTTTCTTT	CASSQPMNTEAFF
TRBV6-5	TRBJ2-2	few	-	TGTGCCAGCACCCTACCAAACACCGGGGAGCTGTTTTTT	CASTLPNTGELFF
TRBV11-2	TRBJ1-1	-	-	TGTGCCAGCAGCCACTCCTTCAGGGGTAGCACTGAAGCTTTCTTT	CASSHSFRGSTEAFF
TRBV30	TRBJ1-2	-	TRBD1	TGTGCCTGGAAATCGGGACAGGGGATGTATGGCTACACCTTC	CAWKSGQGMYGYTF
TRBV28	TRBJ1-6	-	TRBD1	TGTGCCAGCAGGACAGGGGAATCTTACTCACCCCTCCACTTT	CASRTGESYSPLHF